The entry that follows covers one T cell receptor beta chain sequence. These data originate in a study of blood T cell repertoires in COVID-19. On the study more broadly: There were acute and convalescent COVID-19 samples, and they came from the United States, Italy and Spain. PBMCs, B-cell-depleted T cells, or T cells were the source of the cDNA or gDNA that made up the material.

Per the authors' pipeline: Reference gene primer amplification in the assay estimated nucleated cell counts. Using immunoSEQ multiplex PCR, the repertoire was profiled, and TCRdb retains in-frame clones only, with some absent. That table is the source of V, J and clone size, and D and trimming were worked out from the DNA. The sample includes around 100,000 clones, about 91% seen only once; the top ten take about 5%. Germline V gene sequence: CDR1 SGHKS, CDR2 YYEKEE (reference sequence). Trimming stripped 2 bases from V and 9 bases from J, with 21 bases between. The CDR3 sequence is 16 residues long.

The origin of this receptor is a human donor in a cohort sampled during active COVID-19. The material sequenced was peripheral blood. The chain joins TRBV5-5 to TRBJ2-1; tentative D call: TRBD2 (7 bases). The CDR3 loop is CASSFLRLGEGVEQFF. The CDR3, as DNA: TGTGCCAGCAGCTTCCTGAGGTTGGGGGAGGGGGTTGAGCAGTTCTTC.